This entry describes one T cell receptor (beta chain). CDR3 length: 17 residues. V lost 2 bases and J lost 5; bases outside the gene matches: 12. The germline CDR1 and CDR2 sequences are SGHAT and FQNNGV. These data come from a study of blood T cell repertoires in COVID-19. In the study overall: COVID-19 samples collected from the United States, Italy and Spain covered acute and convalescent phases. In each case, the material was cDNA or gDNA derived from T cells, B-cell-depleted T cells, or PBMCs.

In the study's own analysis: Estimation of nucleated cell counts was performed using reference gene primer amplification. The repertoire was sequenced with immunoSEQ multiplex PCR; TCRdb's copy has only in-frame clones and lacks some. V and J calls and clone size are copied from that table; D and trimming were computed from the DNA. The data show 140,000 to 150,000 clones, about 85% seen once. The Seattle patients, enrolled during active infection, were followed longitudinally. V and J are TRBV11-2 and TRBJ2-5; TRBD1 matches 9 bases. Sequencing input: peripheral blood. The receptor comes from a human donor with COVID-19, enrolled during active disease. The donor label of this sample is uncertain. CDR3 amino acids: CASSLTGTGFGPETQYF. CDR3 nucleotides: TGTGCCAGCAGCTTAACCGGGACAGGGTTTGGGCCTGAGACCCAGTACTTC.